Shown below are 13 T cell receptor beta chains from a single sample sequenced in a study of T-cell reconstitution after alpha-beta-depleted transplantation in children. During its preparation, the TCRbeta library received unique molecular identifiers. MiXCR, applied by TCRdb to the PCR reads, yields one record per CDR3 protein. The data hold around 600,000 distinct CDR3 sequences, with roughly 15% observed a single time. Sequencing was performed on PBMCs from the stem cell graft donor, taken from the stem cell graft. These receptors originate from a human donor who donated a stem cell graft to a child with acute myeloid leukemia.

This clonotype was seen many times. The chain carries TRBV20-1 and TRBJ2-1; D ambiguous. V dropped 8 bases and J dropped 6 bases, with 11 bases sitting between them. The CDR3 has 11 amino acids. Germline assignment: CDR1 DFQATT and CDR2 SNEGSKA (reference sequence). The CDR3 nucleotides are TGCAGTTCAGGCCCGGGCAATGAGCAGTTCTTC. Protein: CSSGPGNEQFF.

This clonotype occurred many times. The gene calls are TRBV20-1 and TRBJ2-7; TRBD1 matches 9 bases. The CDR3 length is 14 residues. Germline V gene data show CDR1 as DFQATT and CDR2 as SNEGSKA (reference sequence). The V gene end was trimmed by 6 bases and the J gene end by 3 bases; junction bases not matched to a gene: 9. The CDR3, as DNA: TGCAGTGCAACCGTCCTGGACAGGGGCTACGAGCAGTACGTC. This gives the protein CSATVLDRGYEQYV.

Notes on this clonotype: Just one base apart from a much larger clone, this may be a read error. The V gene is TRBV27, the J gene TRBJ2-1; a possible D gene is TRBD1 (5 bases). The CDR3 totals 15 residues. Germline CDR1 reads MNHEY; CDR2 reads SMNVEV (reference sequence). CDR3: CASSWHRQGGNERFF. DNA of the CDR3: TGTGCCAGCAGTTGGCACAGGCAGGGCGGCAATGAGCGGTTCTTC.

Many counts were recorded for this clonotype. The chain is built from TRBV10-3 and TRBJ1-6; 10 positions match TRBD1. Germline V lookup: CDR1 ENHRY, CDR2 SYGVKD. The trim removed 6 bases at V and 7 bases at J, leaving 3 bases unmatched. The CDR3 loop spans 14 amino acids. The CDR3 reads CAISGTGVNSPLHF. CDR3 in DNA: TGTGCCATCAGCGGGACAGGGGTGAATTCACCCCTCCACTTT.

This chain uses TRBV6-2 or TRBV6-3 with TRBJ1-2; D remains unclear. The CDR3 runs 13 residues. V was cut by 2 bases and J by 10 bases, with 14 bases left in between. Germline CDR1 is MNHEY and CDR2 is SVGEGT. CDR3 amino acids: CASSYGPARAYTF. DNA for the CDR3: TGTGCCAGCAGTTACGGACCCGCCCGAGCCTACACCTTC.

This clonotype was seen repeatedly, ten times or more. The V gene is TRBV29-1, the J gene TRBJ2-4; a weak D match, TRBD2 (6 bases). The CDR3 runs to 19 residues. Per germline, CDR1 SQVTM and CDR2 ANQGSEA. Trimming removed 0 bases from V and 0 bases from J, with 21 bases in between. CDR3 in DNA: TGCAGCGTTGAAGATAGGTGGGACTCCTCAAGGGTAGCCAAAAACATTCAGTACTTC. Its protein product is CSVEDRWDSSRVAKNIQYF.

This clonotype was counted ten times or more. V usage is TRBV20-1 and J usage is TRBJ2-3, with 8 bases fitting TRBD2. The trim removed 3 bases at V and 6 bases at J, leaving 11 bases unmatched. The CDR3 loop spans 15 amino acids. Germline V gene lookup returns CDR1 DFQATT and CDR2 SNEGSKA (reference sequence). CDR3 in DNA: TGCAGTGCTAGTCAACCGGGACTAGGAACGGATACGCAGTATTTT. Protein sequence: CSASQPGLGTDTQYF.

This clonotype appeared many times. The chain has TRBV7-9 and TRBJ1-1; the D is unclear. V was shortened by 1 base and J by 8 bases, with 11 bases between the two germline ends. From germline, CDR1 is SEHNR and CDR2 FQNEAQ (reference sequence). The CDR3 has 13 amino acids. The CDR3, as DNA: TGTGCCAGCAGCTTAGGCGGACCATGGGAAGCTTTCTTT. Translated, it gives CASSLGGPWEAFF.

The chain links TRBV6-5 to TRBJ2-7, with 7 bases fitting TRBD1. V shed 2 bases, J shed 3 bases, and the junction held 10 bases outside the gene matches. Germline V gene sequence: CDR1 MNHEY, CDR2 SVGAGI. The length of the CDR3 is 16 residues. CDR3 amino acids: CASSYRDRVNLYEQYV. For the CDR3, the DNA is TGTGCCAGCAGTTACCGAGACAGGGTCAACCTCTACGAGCAGTACGTC.

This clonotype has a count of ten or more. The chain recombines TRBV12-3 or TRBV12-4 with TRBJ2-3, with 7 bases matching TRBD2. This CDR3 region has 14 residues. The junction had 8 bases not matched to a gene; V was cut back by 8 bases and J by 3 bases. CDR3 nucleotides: TGTGCCAGCCTAGGGGTTAGCGGGACAGATACGCAGTATTTT. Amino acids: CASLGVSGTDTQYF.

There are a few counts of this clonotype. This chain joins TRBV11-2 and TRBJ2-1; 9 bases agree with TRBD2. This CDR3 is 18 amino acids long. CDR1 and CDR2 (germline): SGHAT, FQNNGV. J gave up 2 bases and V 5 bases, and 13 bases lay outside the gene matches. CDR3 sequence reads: CASSPRLAVELTYNEQFF. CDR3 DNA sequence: TGTGCCAGCAGCCCCCGACTAGCGGTGGAACTAACCTACAATGAGCAGTTCTTC.

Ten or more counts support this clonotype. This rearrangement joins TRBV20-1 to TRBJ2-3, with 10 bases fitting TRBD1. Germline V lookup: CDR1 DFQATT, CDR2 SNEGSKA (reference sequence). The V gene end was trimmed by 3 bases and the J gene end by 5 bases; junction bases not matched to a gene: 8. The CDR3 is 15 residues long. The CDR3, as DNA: TGCAGTGCTAGTCAGACAGGGGGCGCCGGAGATACGCAGTATTTT. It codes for CSASQTGGAGDTQYF.

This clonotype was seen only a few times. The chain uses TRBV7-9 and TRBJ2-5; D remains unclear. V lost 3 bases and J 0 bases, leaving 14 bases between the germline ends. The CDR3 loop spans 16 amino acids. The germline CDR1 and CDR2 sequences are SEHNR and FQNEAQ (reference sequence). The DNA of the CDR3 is TGTGCCAGCAGCTTTCGACTTCCTTCGTACCAAGAGACCCAGTACTTC. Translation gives CASSFRLPSYQETQYF. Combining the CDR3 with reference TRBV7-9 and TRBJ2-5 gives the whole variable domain DTGVSQNPRHKITKRGQNVTFRCDPISEHNRLYWYRQTLGQGPEFLTYFQNEAQLEKSRLLSDRFSAERPKGSFSTLEIQRTEQGDSAMYLCASSFRLPSYQETQYFGPGTRLLVL.